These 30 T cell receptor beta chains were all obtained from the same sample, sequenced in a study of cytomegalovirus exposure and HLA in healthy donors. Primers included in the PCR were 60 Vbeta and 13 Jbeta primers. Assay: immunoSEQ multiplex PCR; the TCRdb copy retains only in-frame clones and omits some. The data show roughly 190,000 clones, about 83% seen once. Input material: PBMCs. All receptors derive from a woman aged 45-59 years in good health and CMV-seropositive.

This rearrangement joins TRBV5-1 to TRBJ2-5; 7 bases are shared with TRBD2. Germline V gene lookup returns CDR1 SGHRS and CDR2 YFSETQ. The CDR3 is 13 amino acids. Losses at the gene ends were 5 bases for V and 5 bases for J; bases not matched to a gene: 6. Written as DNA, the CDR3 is TGCGCCAGCAGATTCGGGGGGTCTGAGACCCAGTACTTC. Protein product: CASRFGGSETQYF. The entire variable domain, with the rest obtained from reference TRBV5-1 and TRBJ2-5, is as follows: KAGVTQTPRYLIKTRGQQVTLSCSPISGHRSVSWYQQTPGQGLQFLFEYFSETQRNKGNFPGRFSGRQFSNSRSEMNVSTLELGDSALYLCASRFGGSETQYFGPGTRLLVL.

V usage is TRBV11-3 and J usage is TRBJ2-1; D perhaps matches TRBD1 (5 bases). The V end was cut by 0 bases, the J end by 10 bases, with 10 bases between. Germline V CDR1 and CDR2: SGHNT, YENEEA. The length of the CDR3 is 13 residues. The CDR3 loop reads CASSLEQDSEQFF. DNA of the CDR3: TGTGCCAGCAGCTTAGAGCAAGACAGCGAGCAGTTCTTC.

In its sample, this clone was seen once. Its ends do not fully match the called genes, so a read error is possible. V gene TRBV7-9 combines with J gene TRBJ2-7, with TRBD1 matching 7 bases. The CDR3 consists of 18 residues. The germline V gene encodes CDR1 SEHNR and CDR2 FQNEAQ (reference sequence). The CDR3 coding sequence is TGTTCCAGCAGCCCAGGGGGTATTGCCTGGACATACAATTACGAGCAGTACTTC. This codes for CSSSPGGIAWTYNYEQYF.

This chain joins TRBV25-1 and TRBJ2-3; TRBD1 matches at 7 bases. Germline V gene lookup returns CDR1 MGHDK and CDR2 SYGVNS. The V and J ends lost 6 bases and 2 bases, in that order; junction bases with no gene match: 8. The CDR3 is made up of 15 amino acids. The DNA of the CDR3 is TGTGCCAGCAGCGGACAGGCCTACTTCACAGATACGCAGTATTTT. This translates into CASSGQAYFTDTQYF.

The CDR3 loop is CASTLAGQGRPRHWDGYTF. Written as DNA, the CDR3 is TGTGCCAGCACCCTTGCTGGACAGGGACGTCCGCGCCACTGGGATGGCTACACCTTC. The gene calls are TRBV5-5 and TRBJ1-2, with 8 bases matching TRBD1. V lost 6 bases to trimming and J lost 6 bases; unmatched junction nucleotides: 25. This CDR3 is built from 19 residues. Germline CDR1 and CDR2: SGHKS and YYEKEE (reference sequence).

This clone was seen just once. The CDR3 DNA is TGTGCCAGCAGCGACGGCAGGACAGGACTACCCTACGAGCAGTACTTC. Amino acids: CASSDGRTGLPYEQYF. The chain uses TRBV7-2 and TRBJ2-7, with D tentatively TRBD1 (7 bases). CDR3 length equals 16 residues. CDR1 and CDR2 from the germline V gene are SGHTA and FQGNSA. Trimming left V 5 bases short and J 2 bases short, with 19 bases between.

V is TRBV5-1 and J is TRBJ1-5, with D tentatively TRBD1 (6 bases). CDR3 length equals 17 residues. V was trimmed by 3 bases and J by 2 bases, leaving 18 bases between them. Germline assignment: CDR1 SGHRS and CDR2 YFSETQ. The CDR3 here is CASSSGEQGLRNQPQHF. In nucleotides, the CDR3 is TGCGCCAGCAGCTCTGGTGAACAGGGCTTGCGCAATCAGCCCCAGCATTTT.

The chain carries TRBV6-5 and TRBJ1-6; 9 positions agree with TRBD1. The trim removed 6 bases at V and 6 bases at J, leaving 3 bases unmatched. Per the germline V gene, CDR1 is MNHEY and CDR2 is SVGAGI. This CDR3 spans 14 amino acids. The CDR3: CASRRQGGNSPLHF. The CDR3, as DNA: TGTGCCAGCAGAAGACAGGGGGGTAATTCACCCCTCCACTTT.

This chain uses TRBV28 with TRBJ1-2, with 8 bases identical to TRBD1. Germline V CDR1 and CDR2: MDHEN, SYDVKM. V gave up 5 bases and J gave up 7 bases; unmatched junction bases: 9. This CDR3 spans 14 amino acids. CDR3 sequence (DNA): TGTGCCAGCAGTCCCCGGGCAGGGGGCTTTGGCTACACCTTC. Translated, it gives CASSPRAGGFGYTF.

CDR3 sequence reads: CASRSGGVGDNSPLHF. The CDR3 DNA reads as TGTGCCAGCAGGTCAGGGGGCGTTGGGGATAATTCACCCCTCCACTTT. The chain has TRBV28 and TRBJ1-6; 8 bases are a match to TRBD1. The germline V gene encodes CDR1 MDHEN and CDR2 SYDVKM. Trimming removed 6 bases from V and 5 bases from J; junction bases left unmatched: 9. The CDR3 sequence is 16 residues long.

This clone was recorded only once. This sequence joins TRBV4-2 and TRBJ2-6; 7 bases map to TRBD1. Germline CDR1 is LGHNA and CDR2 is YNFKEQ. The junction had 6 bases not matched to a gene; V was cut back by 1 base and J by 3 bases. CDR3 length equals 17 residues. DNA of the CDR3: TGTGCCAGCAGCCAAGCCCTAAGGGGGCTTGGGGCCAACGTCCTGACTTTC. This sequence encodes CASSQALRGLGANVLTF.

For the CDR3, the DNA is TGTGCCAGCAGCTTATCAGGGAGGGCGGGGGAGCTGTTTTTT. This codes for CASSLSGRAGELFF. V is TRBV11-1 and J is TRBJ2-2; 7 positions agree with TRBD2. This CDR3 has 14 residues. Germline V gene sequence: CDR1 SGHAT, CDR2 FQDESV (reference sequence). Trimming removed 2 bases from V and 8 bases from J; junction bases left unmatched: 5.

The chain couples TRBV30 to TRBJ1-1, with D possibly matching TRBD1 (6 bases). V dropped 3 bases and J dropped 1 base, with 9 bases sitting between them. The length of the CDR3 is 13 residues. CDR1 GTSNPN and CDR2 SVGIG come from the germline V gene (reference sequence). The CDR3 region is CAWSGGRNTEAFF. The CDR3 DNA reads TGTGCCTGGAGCGGGGGGCGGAACACTGAAGCTTTCTTT.

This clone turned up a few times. The DNA for the CDR3 is TGCGCCAGCAGCCAAGCCTGGAGGGCAGATACGCAGTATTTT. This translates into CASSQAWRADTQYF. This rearrangement joins TRBV4-1 to TRBJ2-3; possibly TRBD2 for D (6 bases). The CDR3 consists of 14 residues. With 1 base removed from V and 4 bases from J, the gap between germline ends came to 9 bases. Germline values: CDR1 MGHRA, CDR2 YSYEKL.

The DNA for the CDR3 is TGTGCCAGCAGTGAAGGACTAACCTACGAGCAGTACTTC. Protein sequence: CASSEGLTYEQYF. The chain carries TRBV6-1 and TRBJ2-7; perhaps TRBD2 as D (5 bases). Germline V lookup: CDR1 MNHNS, CDR2 SASEGT. This CDR3 has 13 residues. V was pared by 1 base and J by 2 bases, with 6 bases between.

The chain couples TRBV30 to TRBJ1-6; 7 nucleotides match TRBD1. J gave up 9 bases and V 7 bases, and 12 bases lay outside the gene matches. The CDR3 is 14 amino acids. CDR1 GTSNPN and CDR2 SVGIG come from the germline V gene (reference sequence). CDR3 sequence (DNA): TGTGCCTTACACTCAGGGGGGTCGACTTCACCCCTCCACTTT. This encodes CALHSGGSTSPLHF.

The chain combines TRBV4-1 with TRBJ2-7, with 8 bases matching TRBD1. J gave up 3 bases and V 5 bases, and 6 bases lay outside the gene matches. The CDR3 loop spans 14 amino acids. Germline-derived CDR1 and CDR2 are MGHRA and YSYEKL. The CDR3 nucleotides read TGCGCCAGCAGCATACAGGGGGGAGGCTACGAGCAGTACTTC. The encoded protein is CASSIQGGGYEQYF.

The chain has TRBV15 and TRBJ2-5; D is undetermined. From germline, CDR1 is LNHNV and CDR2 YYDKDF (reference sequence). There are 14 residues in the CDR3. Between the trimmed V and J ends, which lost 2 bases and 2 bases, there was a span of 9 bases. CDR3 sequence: CATSRTRIQETQYF. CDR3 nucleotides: TGTGCCACCAGCAGAACCAGGATTCAAGAGACCCAGTACTTC.

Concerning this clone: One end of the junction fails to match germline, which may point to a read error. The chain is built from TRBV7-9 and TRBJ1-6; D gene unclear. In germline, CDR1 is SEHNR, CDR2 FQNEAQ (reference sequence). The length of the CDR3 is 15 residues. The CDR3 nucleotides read TGTTCCAGCAGCTTAGAGGCAGTACAGAATTCACCCCTCCACTTT. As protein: CSSSLEAVQNSPLHF.

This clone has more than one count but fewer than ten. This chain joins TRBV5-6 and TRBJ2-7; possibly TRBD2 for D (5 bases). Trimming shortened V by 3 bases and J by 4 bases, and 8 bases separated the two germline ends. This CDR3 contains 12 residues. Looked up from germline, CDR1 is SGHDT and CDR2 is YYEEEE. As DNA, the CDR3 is TGTGCCAGCAGCTCCCGGGAATACGAGCAGTACTTC. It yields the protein CASSSREYEQYF.

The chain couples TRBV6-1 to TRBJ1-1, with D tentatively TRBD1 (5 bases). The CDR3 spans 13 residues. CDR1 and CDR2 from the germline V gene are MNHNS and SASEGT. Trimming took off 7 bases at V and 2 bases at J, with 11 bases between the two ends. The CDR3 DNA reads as TGTGCCAGCACCGCCGGGGGAAACACTGAAGCTTTCTTT. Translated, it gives CASTAGGNTEAFF.

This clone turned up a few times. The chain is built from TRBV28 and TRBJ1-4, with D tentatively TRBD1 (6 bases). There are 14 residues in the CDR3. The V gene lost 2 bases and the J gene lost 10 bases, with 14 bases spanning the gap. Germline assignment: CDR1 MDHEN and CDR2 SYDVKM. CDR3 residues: CASSLLQGSGKLFF. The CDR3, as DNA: TGTGCCAGCAGTTTACTGCAGGGGAGCGGAAAACTGTTTTTT.

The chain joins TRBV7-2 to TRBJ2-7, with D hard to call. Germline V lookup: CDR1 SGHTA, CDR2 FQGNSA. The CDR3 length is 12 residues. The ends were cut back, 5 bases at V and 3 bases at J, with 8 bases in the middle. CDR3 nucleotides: TGTGCCAGCAGCGACAATATCTACGAGCAGTACTTC. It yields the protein CASSDNIYEQYF.

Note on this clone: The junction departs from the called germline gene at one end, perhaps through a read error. The CDR3: CSSSLQGTDTQYF. For the CDR3, the DNA is TGTTCCAGCAGCTTACAGGGAACAGATACGCAGTATTTT. J is TRBJ2-3 and V is TRBV7-9; possibly TRBD1 for D (6 bases). Germline CDR1 is SEHNR and CDR2 is FQNEAQ (reference sequence). The CDR3 extends over 13 amino acids.

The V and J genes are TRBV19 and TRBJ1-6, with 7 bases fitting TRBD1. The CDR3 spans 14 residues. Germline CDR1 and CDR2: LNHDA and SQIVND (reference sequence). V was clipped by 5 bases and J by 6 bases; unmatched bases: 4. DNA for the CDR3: TGTGCCAGTAGTGCAGACAGGGCTAATTCACCCCTCCACTTT. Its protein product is CASSADRANSPLHF.

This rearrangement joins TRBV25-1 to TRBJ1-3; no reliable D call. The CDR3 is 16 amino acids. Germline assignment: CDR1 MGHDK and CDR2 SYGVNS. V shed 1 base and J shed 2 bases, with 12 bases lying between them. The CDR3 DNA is TGTGCCAGCAGTGAATCTGTGTCGGGTGCTGGAAACACCATATATTTT. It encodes CASSESVSGAGNTIYF.

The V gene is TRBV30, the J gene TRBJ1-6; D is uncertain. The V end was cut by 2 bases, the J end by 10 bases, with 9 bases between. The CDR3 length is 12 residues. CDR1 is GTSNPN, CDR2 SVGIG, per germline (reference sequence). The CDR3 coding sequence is TGTGCCTGGAGTTCGGGGAACTCACCCCTCCACTTT. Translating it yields CAWSSGNSPLHF.

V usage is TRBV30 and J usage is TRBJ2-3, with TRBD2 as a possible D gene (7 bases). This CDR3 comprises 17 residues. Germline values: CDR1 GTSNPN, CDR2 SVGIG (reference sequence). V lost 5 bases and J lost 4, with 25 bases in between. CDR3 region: CAWSDAGARVLADTQYF. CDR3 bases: TGTGCCTGGTCGGACGCGGGGGCGCGTGTTTTGGCAGATACGCAGTATTTT. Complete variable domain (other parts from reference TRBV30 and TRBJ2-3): SQTIHQWPATLVQPVGSPLSLECTVEGTSNPNLYWYRQAAGRGLQLLFYSVGIGQISSEVPQNLSASRPQDRQFILSSKKLLLSDSGFYLCAWSDAGARVLADTQYFGPGTRLTVL.

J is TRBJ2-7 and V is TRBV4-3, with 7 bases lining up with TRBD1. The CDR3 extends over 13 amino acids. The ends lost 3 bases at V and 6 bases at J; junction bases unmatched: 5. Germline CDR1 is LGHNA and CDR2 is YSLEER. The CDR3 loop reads CASSHEQGSEQYF. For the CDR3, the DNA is TGCGCCAGCAGCCATGAACAGGGGTCCGAGCAGTACTTC.

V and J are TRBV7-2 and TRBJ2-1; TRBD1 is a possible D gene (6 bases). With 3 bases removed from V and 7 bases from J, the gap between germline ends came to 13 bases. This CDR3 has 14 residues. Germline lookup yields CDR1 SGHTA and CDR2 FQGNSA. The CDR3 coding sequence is TGTGCCAGCAGCTTTAAGGACAGAGAGAATGAGCAGTTCTTC. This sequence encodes CASSFKDRENEQFF.